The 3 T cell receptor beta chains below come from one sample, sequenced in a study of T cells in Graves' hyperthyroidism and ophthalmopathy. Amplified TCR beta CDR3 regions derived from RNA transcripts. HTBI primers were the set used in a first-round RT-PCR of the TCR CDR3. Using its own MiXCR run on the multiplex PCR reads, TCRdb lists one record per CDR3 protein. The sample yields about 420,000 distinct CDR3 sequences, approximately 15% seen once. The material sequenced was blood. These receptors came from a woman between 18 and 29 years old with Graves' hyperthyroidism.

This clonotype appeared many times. The CDR3 DNA sequence: TGTGCCAGCTCACCAGGGACAGGGTTGGTCTACGAGCAGTACTTC. Its translation: CASSPGTGLVYEQYF. J is TRBJ2-7 and V is TRBV18; 9 nucleotides match TRBD1. Germline CDR1 reads KGHSH; CDR2 reads LQKENI. J was trimmed by 3 bases and V by 2 bases; bases with no gene match: 5. This CDR3 is built from 15 residues.

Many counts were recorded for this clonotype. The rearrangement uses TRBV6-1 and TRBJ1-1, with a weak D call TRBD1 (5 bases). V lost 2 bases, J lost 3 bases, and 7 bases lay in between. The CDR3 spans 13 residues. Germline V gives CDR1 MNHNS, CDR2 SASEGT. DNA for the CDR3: TGTGCCAGCAGTGAACAGGGACACACTGAAGCTTTCTTT. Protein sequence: CASSEQGHTEAFF.

CDR3 DNA: TGTGCCAGCAGTGGGTCCCGGGCCGCCAACTATGGCTACACCTTC. Its protein product is CASSGSRAANYGYTF. This chain uses TRBV2 with TRBJ1-2; D call uncertain. Germline CDR1 SNHLY, CDR2 FYNNEI. The ends were cut back, 4 bases at V and 2 bases at J, with 14 bases in the middle. This CDR3 has 15 residues. Full variable domain (rest looked up from reference TRBV2 and TRBJ1-2): EPEVTQTPSHQVTQMGQEVILRCVPISNHLYFYWYRQILGQKVEFLVSFYNNEISEKSEIFDDQFSVERPDGSNFTLKIRSTKLEDSAMYFCASSGSRAANYGYTFGSGTRLTVV.